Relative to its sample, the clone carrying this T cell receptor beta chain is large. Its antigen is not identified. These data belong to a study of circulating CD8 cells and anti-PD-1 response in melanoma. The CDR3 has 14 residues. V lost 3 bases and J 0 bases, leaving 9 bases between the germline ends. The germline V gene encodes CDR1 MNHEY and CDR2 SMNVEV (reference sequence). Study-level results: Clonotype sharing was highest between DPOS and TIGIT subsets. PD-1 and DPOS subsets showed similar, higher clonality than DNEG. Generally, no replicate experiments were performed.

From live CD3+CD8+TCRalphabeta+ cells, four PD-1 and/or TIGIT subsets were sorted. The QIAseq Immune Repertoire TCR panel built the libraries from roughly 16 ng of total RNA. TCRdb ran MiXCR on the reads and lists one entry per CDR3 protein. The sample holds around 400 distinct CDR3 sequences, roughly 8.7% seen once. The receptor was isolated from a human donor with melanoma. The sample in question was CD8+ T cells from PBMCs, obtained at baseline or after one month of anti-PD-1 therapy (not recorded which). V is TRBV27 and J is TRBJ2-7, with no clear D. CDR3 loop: CASSFAVSSYEQYF. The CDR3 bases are TGTGCCAGCAGTTTCGCGGTGAGCTCCTACGAGCAGTACTTC.